Listed here are 2 T cell receptor beta chains from one sample, sequenced in a study of T-cell memory formation after mild COVID-19. TCRdb re-called the 5' RACE reads with MiXCR, one entry per CDR3 protein. The sample has a few hundred thousand distinct CDR3 sequences, 20% to 30% seen once. Sequenced material: PBMCs or a T cell subset sorted from them (not recorded which). The receptors stem from an adult woman who had mild COVID-19 (a few samples of this study predate the infection). Cell type and time point are not known.

CDR3 amino acids: CASSPRVSGGADTQYF. The CDR3 nucleotides are TGTGCCAGCAGCCCCCGCGTTTCGGGCGGAGCAGATACGCAGTATTTT. The V gene is TRBV7-6, the J gene TRBJ2-3; D unclear. Trimming pared 5 bases from V and 4 bases from J, leaving 19 bases between. The CDR3 length is 16 residues. Germline V gene sequence: CDR1 SGHVS, CDR2 FNYEAQ.

This clonotype was seen more than once but under ten times. The chain recombines TRBV11-2 with TRBJ1-3; no reliable D call. The germline V gene has CDR1 SGHAT and CDR2 FQNNGV. Trimming pared 2 bases from V and 5 bases from J, leaving 7 bases between. CDR3 length: 13 residues. This CDR3 is CASSLLGRNTIYF. CDR3 nucleotides: TGTGCCAGCAGCTTACTAGGCAGAAACACCATATATTTT.